These 26 T cell receptor beta chains share one sample of origin, sequenced in a study of blood T cell repertoires in COVID-19. Profiled with immunoSEQ multiplex PCR; TCRdb holds only in-frame clones, not every one. The sample shows approximately 180,000 clones, approximately 89% of them seen only once. The sequencing input was PBMCs or T cells enriched from blood (not recorded which). Every receptor here comes from a middle-aged woman with acute COVID-19.

The chain is built from TRBV11-3 and TRBJ2-7; D may be TRBD1 (6 bases). V lost 1 base and J lost 6, with 13 bases in between. The length of the CDR3 is 14 residues. Germline CDR1 reads SGHNT; CDR2 reads YENEEA. The CDR3 DNA reads TGTGCCAGCAGCTTAGGTGGCAGGGGAAGCGAGCAGTACTTC. Translating gives CASSLGGRGSEQYF.

The genes are TRBV19 and TRBJ2-1, with 10 nucleotides matching TRBD2. The germline V gene encodes CDR1 LNHDA and CDR2 SQIVND (reference sequence). The CDR3 is made up of 15 amino acids. V shed 5 bases, J shed 5 bases, and the junction held 6 bases outside the gene matches. CDR3 in amino acids: CASSAGTSANNEQFF. CDR3 coding DNA: TGTGCCAGTAGTGCAGGGACTAGCGCGAACAATGAGCAGTTCTTC. The entire variable domain, with the rest obtained from reference TRBV19 and TRBJ2-1, is as follows: DGGITQSPKYLFRKEGQNVTLSCEQNLNHDAMYWYRQDPGQGLRLIYYSQIVNDFQKGDIAEGYSVSREKKESFPLTVTSAQKNPTAFYLCASSAGTSANNEQFFGPGTRLTVL.

This chain connects TRBV19 to TRBJ2-1; TRBD2 agrees at 12 bases. Germline loops: CDR1 LNHDA, CDR2 SQIVND (reference sequence). The CDR3 contains 19 residues. Trimming cost V 7 bases and J 1 base; bases outside gene matches: 14. The CDR3 region is CASTPPTSGRFTSYNEQFF. The CDR3 DNA sequence: TGTGCCAGTACCCCCCCCACTAGCGGGAGGTTTACTTCCTACAATGAGCAGTTCTTC.

This clone turned up a few times. V gene TRBV7-2 combines with J gene TRBJ2-5, with D uncertain. The CDR3 sequence is 13 residues long. The V and J ends lost 4 bases and 4 bases respectively, with 10 bases between them. Germline assignment: CDR1 SGHTA and CDR2 FQGNSA. In DNA, the CDR3 is TGTGCCAGCAGCTCCCCCCCCGGAGAGACCCAGTACTTC. Its translation is CASSSPPGETQYF.

The gene calls are TRBV7-9 and TRBJ2-2, with TRBD2 as a possible D gene (6 bases). This CDR3 comprises 14 residues. Trimming removed 7 bases at V and 4 bases at J, with 13 bases between. The germline gives CDR1 SEHNR, CDR2 FQNEAQ (reference sequence). CDR3 bases: TGTGCCAGCACCGTCGGGGGAGGCACCGGGGAGCTGTTTTTT. This codes for CASTVGGGTGELFF.

The chain links TRBV12-5 to TRBJ1-1; 7 bases are a match to TRBD1. Germline-derived CDR1 and CDR2 are LGHNT and FRNRAP. The CDR3 runs 18 residues. The trim removed 0 bases at V and 11 bases at J, leaving 21 bases unmatched. The CDR3 sequence: CASGLVLARNVGGFSAFF. CDR3 bases: TGTGCTAGTGGTTTGGTACTGGCGCGCAATGTAGGGGGCTTTTCGGCTTTCTTT.

The chain employs TRBV6-2 or TRBV6-3 and TRBJ2-1; 11 bases match TRBD2. CDR3 size: 17 residues. With 0 bases clipped from V and 8 bases from J, the junction kept 9 bases outside the gene matches. CDR1 MNHEY and CDR2 SVGEGT come from the germline V gene. CDR3 DNA sequence: TGTGCCAGCAGTTACTCTAGTAGCGGGAGGGCCGGGGATGAGCAGTTCTTC. This sequence encodes CASSYSSSGRAGDEQFF.

This clone was seen only a few times. The chain employs TRBV9 and TRBJ2-1, with TRBD2 matching 9 bases. V gave up 3 bases and J gave up 5 bases; unmatched junction bases: 12. CDR3 size: 17 residues. Germline values: CDR1 SGDLS, CDR2 YYNGEE. DNA of the CDR3: TGTGCCAGCAGCGAGCCCTCGGAGGCGGGAGGGGACAATGAGCAGTTCTTC. Translating it yields CASSEPSEAGGDNEQFF.

V and J are TRBV18 and TRBJ1-2; the D gene is possibly TRBD1 (5 bases). Germline CDR1 and CDR2: KGHSH and LQKENI. The CDR3 is 12 amino acids. Trimming shortened V by 3 bases and J by 6 bases, and 8 bases separated the two germline ends. The CDR3 coding sequence is TGTGCCAGCTCACCCCTCAGGGATGGCTACACCTTC. This encodes CASSPLRDGYTF. The complete variable domain, with remaining parts taken from reference TRBV18 and TRBJ1-2, reads NAGVMQNPRHLVRRRGQEARLRCSPMKGHSHVYWYRQLPEEGLKFMVYLQKENIIDESGMPKERFSAEFPKEGPSILRIQQVVRGDSAAYFCASSPLRDGYTFGSGTRLTVV.

The J gene is TRBJ1-2, the V gene TRBV24-1, with TRBD1 matching 8 bases. The CDR3 runs 13 residues. J lost 7 bases, V lost 4 bases, and 4 bases had no gene match. Looked up from germline, CDR1 is KGHDR and CDR2 is SFDVKD. As DNA, the CDR3 is TGTGCCACCAGTGACGGACAGGGCATTGGCTACACCTTC. This translates into CATSDGQGIGYTF.

The chain links TRBV12-5 to TRBJ1-1; no reliable D call. This CDR3 is 13 amino acids long. Per the germline V gene, CDR1 is LGHNT and CDR2 is FRNRAP. V lost 7 bases and J 1 base, leaving 10 bases between the germline ends. CDR3: CASARRQNTEAFF. CDR3 DNA sequence: TGTGCTAGTGCCAGACGACAGAACACTGAAGCTTTCTTT.

The V call is TRBV30, the J call TRBJ2-7; 10 bases are shared with TRBD1. The J segment lost 0 bases and the V segment lost 3 bases, leaving 17 bases of the junction unmatched. Germline V gene lookup returns CDR1 GTSNPN and CDR2 SVGIG (reference sequence). The CDR3 has 19 residues. The DNA of the CDR3 is TGTGCCTGGAGCGACGAACGGGACAGGGGTTCCACAAGCTCCTACGAGCAGTACTTC. This encodes CAWSDERDRGSTSSYEQYF.

In its sample, this clone was seen once. CDR3 sequence: CASSFGLTGELFF. The CDR3 bases are TGTGCCAGCAGCTTTGGGCTCACCGGGGAGCTGTTTTTT. The chain employs TRBV7-6 and TRBJ2-2; no firm D call. The CDR3 has 13 amino acids. Germline lookup yields CDR1 SGHVS and CDR2 FNYEAQ. V lost 3 bases to trimming and J lost 4 bases, with 6 bases between them.

This chain uses TRBV6-5 with TRBJ1-1; tentatively, D is TRBD1 (5 bases). Looked up from germline, CDR1 is MNHEY and CDR2 is SVGAGI. CDR3 size: 13 residues. V was pared by 10 bases and J by 4 bases, with 16 bases between. This CDR3 is CATRRGGGTEAFF. The CDR3, as DNA: TGTGCCACTAGAAGGGGCGGGGGCACTGAAGCTTTCTTT.

The chain uses TRBV7-2 and TRBJ1-6; tentative D call: TRBD1 (6 bases). V was clipped by 7 bases and J by 9 bases, with 16 bases between them. CDR3 length: 14 residues. CDR1 and CDR2 from the germline V gene are SGHTA and FQGNSA. The CDR3 DNA sequence: TGTGCCAGCACTGTTACAGGGACGGTTTCACCCCTCCACTTT. Translating gives CASTVTGTVSPLHF. Together with reference TRBV7-2 and TRBJ1-6, the CDR3 gives the full variable domain: GAGVSQSPSNKVTEKGKDVELRCDPISGHTALYWYRQSLGQGLEFLIYFQGNSAPDKSGLPSDRFSAERTGGSVSTLTIQRTQQEDSAVYLCASTVTGTVSPLHFGNGTRLTVT.

This chain joins TRBV27 and TRBJ1-5; D is unresolved. Trimming took off 0 bases at V and 2 bases at J, with 8 bases between the two ends. The length of the CDR3 is 15 residues. CDR1 is MNHEY and CDR2 is SMNVEV in the germline V gene (reference sequence). The CDR3 DNA sequence: TGTGCCAGCAGTTTATCGATGGCGGGCAATCAGCCCCAGCATTTT. It codes for CASSLSMAGNQPQHF.

The chain links TRBV10-3 to TRBJ1-1; D is undetermined. This CDR3 has 14 residues. V lost 2 bases to trimming and J lost 0 bases, with 7 bases between them. Germline CDR1 is ENHRY and CDR2 is SYGVKD. The CDR3 DNA sequence: TGTGCCATCAGTGAGGACATCTTGAACACTGAAGCTTTCTTT. Protein: CAISEDILNTEAFF.

This sequence joins TRBV3-1 (or the pseudogene TRBV3-2) and TRBJ2-7; TRBD1 might be the D (6 bases). V lost 3 bases and J 2 bases, leaving 8 bases between the germline ends. Germline V gives CDR1 LGHDT, CDR2 YNNKEL (reference sequence). The CDR3 is 13 residues long. CDR3 sequence reads: CASSQGAPYEQYF. CDR3 DNA sequence: TGTGCCAGCAGCCAGGGGGCGCCCTACGAGCAGTACTTC.

The chain carries TRBV7-2 and TRBJ2-1, with 11 bases fitting TRBD2. V trimming: 5 bases; J trimming: 9 bases; junction bases outside the gene matches: 9. The CDR3 length is 15 residues. Per the germline V gene, CDR1 is SGHTA and CDR2 is FQGNSA. The CDR3 reads CASSPRGLAEGEQFF. Written as DNA, the CDR3 is TGTGCCAGCAGCCCGAGGGGACTAGCGGAGGGTGAGCAGTTCTTC.

J is TRBJ2-7 and V is TRBV6-6; D remains unclear. V shed 5 bases and J shed 4 bases, with 9 bases lying between them. Germline CDR1 MNHNY, CDR2 SVGAGI (reference sequence). The CDR3 runs to 12 residues. The CDR3 DNA reads TGTGCCAGCAGTCGTTCCGTGTACGAGCAGTACTTC. Translation gives CASSRSVYEQYF.

The genes are TRBV29-1 and TRBJ1-1, with D uncertain. From germline, CDR1 is SQVTM and CDR2 ANQGSEA. V lost 2 bases, J lost 7 bases, and 11 bases lay in between. This CDR3 has 12 amino acids. CDR3 in DNA: TGCAGCGTTGAACGCAGAGGCTATGAAGCTTTCTTT. Its protein is CSVERRGYEAFF.

As regards this clone: Additional DNA sequences in this sample encode the identical CDR3. The chain uses TRBV5-1 and TRBJ2-2, with a tentative D call TRBD1 (6 bases). This CDR3 comprises 16 residues. The V gene's germline CDR1 is SGHRS and CDR2 YFSETQ. V lost 0 bases to trimming and J lost 0 bases, with 9 bases between them. The CDR3 bases are TGCGCCAGCAGCTTGGCCGGGACAACGAACACCGGGGAGCTGTTTTTT. It translates to CASSLAGTTNTGELFF.

The V call is TRBV7-2, the J call TRBJ2-7; 11 nucleotides agree with TRBD2. The trim removed 0 bases at V and 3 bases at J, leaving 19 bases unmatched. The length of the CDR3 is 21 residues. CDR1 is SGHTA and CDR2 is FQGNSA in the germline V gene. CDR3 sequence (DNA): TGTGCCAGCAGCTTAGCCTTCCTAAGAGACCGACTAGCGGGAACACGCTACGAGCAGTACTTC. Protein: CASSLAFLRDRLAGTRYEQYF.

V and J are TRBV7-8 and TRBJ2-7; TRBD1 matches at 10 bases. CDR1 is SGHVS and CDR2 is FQNEAQ in the germline V gene. The CDR3 spans 15 residues. J was trimmed by 2 bases and V by 5 bases; bases with no gene match: 6. The CDR3 reads CASSQTGGGTYEQYF. DNA of the CDR3: TGTGCCAGCAGCCAGACAGGGGGCGGAACCTACGAGCAGTACTTC.

This sequence joins TRBV7-2 and TRBJ1-1; D is ambiguous. CDR1 SGHTA and CDR2 FQGNSA come from the germline V gene. The CDR3 loop spans 11 amino acids. Trimming pared 5 bases from V and 7 bases from J, leaving 8 bases between. The CDR3 loop is CASSNRGEAFF. The DNA of the CDR3 is TGTGCCAGCAGCAACCGGGGTGAAGCTTTCTTT.

The gene calls are TRBV7-9 and TRBJ2-3; 10 bases are shared with TRBD1. CDR1 is SEHNR and CDR2 is FQNEAQ in the germline V gene (reference sequence). The CDR3 loop spans 18 amino acids. The V and J ends lost 5 bases and 4 bases, in that order; junction bases with no gene match: 15. This chain's CDR3 is CASSLSAGQGLIADTQYF. CDR3 bases: TGTGCCAGCAGCCTGAGCGCGGGACAGGGGTTGATAGCAGATACGCAGTATTTT.